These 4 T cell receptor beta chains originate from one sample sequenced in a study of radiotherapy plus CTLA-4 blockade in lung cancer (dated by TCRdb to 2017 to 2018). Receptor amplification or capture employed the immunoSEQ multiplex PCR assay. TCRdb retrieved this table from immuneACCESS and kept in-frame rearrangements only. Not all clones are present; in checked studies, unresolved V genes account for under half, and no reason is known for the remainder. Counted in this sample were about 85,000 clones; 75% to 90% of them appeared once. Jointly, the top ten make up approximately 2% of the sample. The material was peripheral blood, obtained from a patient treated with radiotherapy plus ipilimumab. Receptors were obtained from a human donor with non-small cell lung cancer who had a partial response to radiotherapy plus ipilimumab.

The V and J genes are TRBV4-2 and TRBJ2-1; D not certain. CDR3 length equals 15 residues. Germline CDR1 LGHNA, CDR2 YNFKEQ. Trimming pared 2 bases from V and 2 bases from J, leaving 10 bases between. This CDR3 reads CASSQPRSPYNEQFF. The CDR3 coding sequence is TGTGCCAGCAGCCAACCGAGGTCCCCCTACAATGAGCAGTTCTTC.

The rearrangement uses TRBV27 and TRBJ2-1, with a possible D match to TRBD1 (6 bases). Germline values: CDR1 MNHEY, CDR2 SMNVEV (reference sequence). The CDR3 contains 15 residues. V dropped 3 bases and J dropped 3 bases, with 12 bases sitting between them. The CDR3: CASSFGQGSYNEQFF. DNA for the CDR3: TGTGCCAGCAGTTTCGGGCAGGGGAGCTACAATGAGCAGTTCTTC.

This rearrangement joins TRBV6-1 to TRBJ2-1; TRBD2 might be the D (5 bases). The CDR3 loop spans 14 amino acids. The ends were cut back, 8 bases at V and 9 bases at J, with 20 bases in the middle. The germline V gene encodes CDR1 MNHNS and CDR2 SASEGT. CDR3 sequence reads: CASLERERVREQFF. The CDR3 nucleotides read TGTGCCAGCCTCGAAAGGGAGAGGGTTCGTGAGCAGTTCTTC.

Here the CDR3 reads CASTIRQGAREKLFF. CDR3 nucleotide sequence: TGTGCCAGTACTATTCGGCAGGGGGCACGTGAAAAACTGTTTTTT. The chain employs TRBV19 and TRBJ1-4; TRBD1 aligns across 8 bases. V lost 7 bases, J lost 7 bases, and 11 bases stayed unmatched. CDR1 and CDR2 (germline): LNHDA, SQIVND (reference sequence). The length of the CDR3 is 15 residues.